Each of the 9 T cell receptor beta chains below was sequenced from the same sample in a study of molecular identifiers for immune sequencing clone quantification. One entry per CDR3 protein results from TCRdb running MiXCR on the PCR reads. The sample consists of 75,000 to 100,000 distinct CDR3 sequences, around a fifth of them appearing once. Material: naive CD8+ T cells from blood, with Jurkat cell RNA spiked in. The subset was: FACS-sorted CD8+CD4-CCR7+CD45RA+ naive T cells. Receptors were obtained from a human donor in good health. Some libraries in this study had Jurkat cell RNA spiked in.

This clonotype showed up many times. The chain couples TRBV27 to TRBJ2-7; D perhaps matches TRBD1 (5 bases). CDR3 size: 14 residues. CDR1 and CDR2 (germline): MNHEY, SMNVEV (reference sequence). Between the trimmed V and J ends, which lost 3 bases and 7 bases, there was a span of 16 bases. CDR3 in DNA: TGTGCCAGCAGTTTGTGGCAGGGCTTTGGAGAGCAGTACTTC. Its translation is CASSLWQGFGEQYF.

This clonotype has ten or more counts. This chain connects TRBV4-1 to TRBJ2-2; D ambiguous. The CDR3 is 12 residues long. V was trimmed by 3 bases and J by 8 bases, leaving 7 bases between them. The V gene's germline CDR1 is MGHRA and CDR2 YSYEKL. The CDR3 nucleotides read TGCGCCAGCAGCCATATAGTTGGGGAGCTGTTTTTT. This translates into CASSHIVGELFF.

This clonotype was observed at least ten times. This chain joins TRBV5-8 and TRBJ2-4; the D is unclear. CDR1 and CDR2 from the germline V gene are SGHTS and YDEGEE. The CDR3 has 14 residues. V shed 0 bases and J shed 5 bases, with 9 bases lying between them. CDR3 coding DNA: TGTGCCAGCAGCTTGGCCTTTTCGGAAAACATTCAGTACTTC. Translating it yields CASSLAFSENIQYF.

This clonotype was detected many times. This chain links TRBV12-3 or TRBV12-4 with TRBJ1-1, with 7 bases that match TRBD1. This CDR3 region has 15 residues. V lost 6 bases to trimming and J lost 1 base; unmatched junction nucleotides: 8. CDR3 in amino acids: CASSPVEGANTEAFF. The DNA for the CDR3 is TGTGCCAGCAGCCCTGTAGAGGGGGCGAACACTGAAGCTTTCTTT.

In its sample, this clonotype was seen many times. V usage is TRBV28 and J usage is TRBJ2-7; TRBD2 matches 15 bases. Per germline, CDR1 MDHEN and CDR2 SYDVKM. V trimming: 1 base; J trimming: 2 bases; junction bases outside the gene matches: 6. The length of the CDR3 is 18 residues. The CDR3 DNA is TGTGCCAGCAGTTTATCCCCGGGACTAGCGGGAGGCCCCTACGAGCAGTACTTC. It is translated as CASSLSPGLAGGPYEQYF.

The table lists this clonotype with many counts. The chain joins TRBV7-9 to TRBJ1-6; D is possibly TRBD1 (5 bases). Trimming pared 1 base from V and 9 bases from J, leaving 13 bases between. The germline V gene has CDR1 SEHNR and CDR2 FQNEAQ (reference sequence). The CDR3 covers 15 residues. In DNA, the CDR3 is TGTGCCAGCAGCTTAGAGGCAAACGGGGGTTCACCCCTCCACTTT. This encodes CASSLEANGGSPLHF.

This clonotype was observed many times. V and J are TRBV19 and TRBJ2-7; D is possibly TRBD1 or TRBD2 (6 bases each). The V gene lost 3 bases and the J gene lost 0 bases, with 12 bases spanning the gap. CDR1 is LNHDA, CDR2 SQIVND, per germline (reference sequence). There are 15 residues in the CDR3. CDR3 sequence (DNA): TGTGCCAGTAGTATGCGGGACACGAGCTCCTACGAGCAGTACTTC. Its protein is CASSMRDTSSYEQYF.

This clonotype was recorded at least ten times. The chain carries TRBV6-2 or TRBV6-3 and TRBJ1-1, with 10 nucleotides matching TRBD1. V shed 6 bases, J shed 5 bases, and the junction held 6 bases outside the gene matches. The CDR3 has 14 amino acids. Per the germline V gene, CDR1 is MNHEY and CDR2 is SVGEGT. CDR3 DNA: TGTGCCAGCAGACTGACAGGGGGCGAAACTGAAGCTTTCTTT. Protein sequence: CASRLTGGETEAFF.

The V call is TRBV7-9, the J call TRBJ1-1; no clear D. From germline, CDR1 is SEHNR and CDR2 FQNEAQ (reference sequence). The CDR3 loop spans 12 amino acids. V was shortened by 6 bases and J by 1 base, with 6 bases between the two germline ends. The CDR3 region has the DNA TGTGCCAGCAGTCGGGGGAACACTGAAGCTTTCTTT. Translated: CASSRGNTEAFF.